This T cell receptor beta chain was documented in a study of regulatory T cells in long-lasting Graves disease. Background on the study: Persistent cases took antithyroid drugs over 5 years and stayed TSH receptor antibody positive.

CDR1 LGHDT and CDR2 YNNKEL come from the germline V gene (reference sequence). V shed 1 base and J 2 bases; nucleotides not matched to a gene: 0. This CDR3 is built from 14 residues. Study-wide points: Limited sample numbers may have lowered accuracy. Researchers examined only peripheral blood and not thyroid tissue. TCR diversity was lower in persistent than newly diagnosed Graves' disease.

This clonotype has a handful of counts. What it recognizes is unknown. Arm-PCR of CDR3 regions with iRepertoire HTBI primers generated TCR beta libraries. TCRdb analysed the multiplex PCR reads with MiXCR anew, one entry per CDR3 protein. In the table there are around 430,000 distinct CDR3 sequences, 20% to 25% of which are singletons. Time point given: persistent/refractory GD, antithyroid drugs over 5 years with positive TRAb. PBMCs provided the RNA from which the TCR library was made. This chain connects TRBV3-1 to TRBJ1-2, with 8 bases matching TRBD1. This clonotype was obtained from a female donor with Graves disease. This material consisted of peripheral blood mononuclear cells (PBMCs), taken when the disease was refractory, from a patient treated with antithyroid drugs. CDR3 sequence: CASSQGDRNYGYTF. CDR3 DNA sequence: TGTGCCAGCAGCCAAGGGGACAGGAACTATGGCTACACCTTC.